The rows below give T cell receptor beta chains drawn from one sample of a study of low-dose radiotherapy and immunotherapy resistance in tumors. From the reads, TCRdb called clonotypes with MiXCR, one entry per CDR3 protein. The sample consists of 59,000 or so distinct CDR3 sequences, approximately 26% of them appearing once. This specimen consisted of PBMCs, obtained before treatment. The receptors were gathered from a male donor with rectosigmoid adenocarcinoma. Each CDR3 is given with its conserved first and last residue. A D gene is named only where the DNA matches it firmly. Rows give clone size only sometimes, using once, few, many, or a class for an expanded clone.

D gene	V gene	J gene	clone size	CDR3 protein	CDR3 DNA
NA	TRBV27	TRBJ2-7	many	CASSRAGSYEQYF	TGTGCCAGCAGTCGGGCGGGCTCCTACGAGCAGTACTTC
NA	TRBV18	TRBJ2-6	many	CASSPPGLTGANVLTF	TGTGCCAGCTCACCACCAGGGCTTACGGGGGCCAACGTCCTGACTTTC
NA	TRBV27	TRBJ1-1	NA	CASSRTELRVTEAFF	TGTGCCAGCAGTAGGACAGAATTAAGGGTCACTGAAGCTTTCTTT
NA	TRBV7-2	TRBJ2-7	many	CASSPQANYEQYF	TGTGCCAGCAGCCCCCAGGCCAACTACGAGCAGTACTTC
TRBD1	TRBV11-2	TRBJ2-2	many	CASSQGTGFGELFF	TGTGCCAGCAGCCAAGGGACAGGGTTCGGGGAGCTGTTTTTT
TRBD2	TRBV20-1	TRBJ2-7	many	CSAILAGGGEQYF	TGCAGTGCTATTTTAGCGGGAGGTGGGGAGCAGTACTTC
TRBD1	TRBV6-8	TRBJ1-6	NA	CACRTPDRSSGTPHF	TGTGCCTGCAGGACTCCGGACAGGAGCTCTGGGACCCCCCACTTT
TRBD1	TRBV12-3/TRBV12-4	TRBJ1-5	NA	CASSKTGGQPQHF	TGTGCCAGCAGTAAAACAGGGGGACAGCCCCAGCATTTT
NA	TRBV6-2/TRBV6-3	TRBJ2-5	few	CASSYEGAGTETQYF	TGTGCCAGCAGTTACGAGGGGGCGGGAACAGAGACCCAGTACTTC
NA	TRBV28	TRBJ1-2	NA	CASSTGGGRYGYTF	TGTGCCAGCAGTACAGGAGGGGGACGCTATGGCTACACCTTC
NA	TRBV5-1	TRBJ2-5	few	CASSLTGLPQETQYF	TGCGCCAGCAGCCTTACAGGGCTCCCACAAGAGACCCAGTACTTC
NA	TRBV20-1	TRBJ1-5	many	CSAPLFGADQPQHF	TGCAGTGCCCCTCTCTTCGGGGCCGATCAGCCCCAGCATTTT
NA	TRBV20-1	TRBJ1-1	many	CSARGRLIREAFF	TGCAGTGCTAGGGGCAGGTTAATACGAGAAGCTTTCTTT
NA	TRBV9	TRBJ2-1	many	CASSVAEATYNEQFF	TGTGCCAGCAGCGTAGCCGAGGCAACCTACAATGAGCAGTTCTTC
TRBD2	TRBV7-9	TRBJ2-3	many	CASSGTSGRSTDTQYF	TGTGCCAGCAGCGGGACTAGCGGGAGGAGCACAGATACGCAGTATTTT
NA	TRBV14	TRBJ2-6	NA	CASSPLGSGANVLTF	TGTGCCAGCAGCCCATTAGGCTCTGGGGCCAACGTCCTGACTTTC
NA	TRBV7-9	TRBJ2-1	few	CASSSISSYNEQFF	TGTGCCAGCAGCTCGATTAGCTCCTACAATGAGCAGTTCTTC
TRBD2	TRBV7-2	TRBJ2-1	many	CASSPTGTSGSYEQFF	TGTGCCAGCAGCCCCACCGGGACTAGCGGGAGTTATGAGCAGTTCTTC
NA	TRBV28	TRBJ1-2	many	CASLQGNYGYTF	TGTGCCAGCTTACAGGGAAACTATGGCTACACCTTC
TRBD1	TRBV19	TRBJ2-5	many	CASSIVGTGGETQYF	TGTGCCAGTAGTATCGTTGGGACAGGGGGAGAGACCCAGTACTTC
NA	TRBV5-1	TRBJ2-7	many	CASSGGPGQLSREQYF	TGCGCCAGTAGTGGTGGACCGGGACAACTCTCTCGCGAGCAGTACTTC
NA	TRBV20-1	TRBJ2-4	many	CSATDPEGILAKNIQYF	TGCAGTGCTACAGACCCAGAGGGTATATTAGCCAAAAACATTCAGTACTTC
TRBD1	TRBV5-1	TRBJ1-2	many	CASSLDPTGGNGYTF	TGCGCCAGCAGCCTCGACCCGACAGGGGGGAATGGCTACACCTTC
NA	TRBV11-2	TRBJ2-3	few	CASSPEGTDTQYF	TGTGCCAGCAGCCCAGAGGGCACAGATACGCAGTATTTT
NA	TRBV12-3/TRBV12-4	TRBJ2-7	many	CASSFGGSYEQYF	TGTGCCAGCAGTTTTGGGGGCTCGTACGAGCAGTACTTC
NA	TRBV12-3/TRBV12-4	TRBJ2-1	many	CASSFTTNEQFF	TGTGCCAGCAGTTTCACAACCAATGAGCAGTTCTTC
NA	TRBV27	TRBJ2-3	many	CASSFAGAYTDTQYF	TGTGCCAGCAGTTTCGCGGGGGCTTACACAGATACGCAGTATTTT
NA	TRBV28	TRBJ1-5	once	CASSFQGSGQPQHF	TGTGCCAGCAGTTTTCAGGGTTCAGGGCAGCCCCAGCATTTT
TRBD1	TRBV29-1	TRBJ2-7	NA	CSVTGGGDEQYF	TGCAGCGTTACAGGGGGCGGGGACGAGCAGTACTTC
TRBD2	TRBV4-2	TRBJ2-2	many	CASSRTSTGELFF	TGTGCCAGCAGCCGGACTAGCACCGGGGAGCTGTTTTTT
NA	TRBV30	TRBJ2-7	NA	CAWSGGSTYEQYF	TGTGCCTGGAGCGGTGGCAGCACCTACGAGCAGTACTTC
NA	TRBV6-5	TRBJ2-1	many	CASSYSAGAGNEQFF	TGTGCCAGCAGTTACTCCGCGGGGGCGGGCAATGAGCAGTTCTTC
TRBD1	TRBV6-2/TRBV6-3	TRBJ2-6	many	CASSTGVAGANVLTF	TGTGCCAGCTCGACAGGGGTGGCTGGGGCCAACGTCCTGACTTTC
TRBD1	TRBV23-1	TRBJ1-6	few	CASSRGRGRASYNSPLHF	TGCGCCAGCAGTCGAGGCAGGGGGCGAGCATCCTATAATTCACCCCTCCACTTT
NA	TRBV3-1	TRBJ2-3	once	CASSRLPAGSTDTQYF	TGTGCCAGCAGCCGGCTGCCGGCGGGGAGCACAGATACGCAGTATTTT